Below are 18 T cell receptor beta chains sequenced from a single sample in a study of cytomegalovirus exposure and HLA in healthy donors. Both 60 Vbeta primers and 13 Jbeta primers went into the PCR. Some clones are missing from TCRdb's copy, which holds only in-frame ones; the method was immunoSEQ multiplex PCR. The profile shows roughly 110,000 clones, around three quarters of them singletons. The sequenced sample consisted of PBMCs. All receptors derive from a male donor in good health and CMV-seronegative.

The CDR3 nucleotides are TGTGCCAGCAGTCGGACTAGCGGTTACGAGCAGTACTTC. It yields the protein CASSRTSGYEQYF. The chain uses TRBV27 and TRBJ2-7; 10 positions agree with TRBD2. Germline CDR1 is MNHEY and CDR2 is SMNVEV (reference sequence). With 5 bases clipped from V and 4 bases from J, the junction kept 2 bases outside the gene matches. CDR3 length: 13 amino acids.

The gene calls are TRBV6-5 and TRBJ2-3, with 9 bases matching TRBD1. This CDR3 region has 15 residues. Germline V gene sequence: CDR1 MNHEY, CDR2 SVGAGI. The ends lost 6 bases at V and 6 bases at J; junction bases unmatched: 10. This chain's CDR3 is CASSQHGTGMDTQYF. The CDR3, as DNA: TGTGCCAGCAGCCAACACGGGACAGGGATGGATACGCAGTATTTT.

This sequence joins TRBV13 and TRBJ2-5; no clear D. The germline CDR1 and CDR2 sequences are PRHDT and FYEKMQ (reference sequence). V lost 2 bases, J lost 3 bases, and 13 bases lay in between. The CDR3 spans 15 residues. Written as DNA, the CDR3 is TGTGCCAGCAGCTTAATCCAGCAGGATAAAGAGACCCAGTACTTC. This codes for CASSLIQQDKETQYF.

The chain has TRBV11-2 and TRBJ2-1; 10 nucleotides match TRBD1. The CDR3 is 15 amino acids. V was pared by 6 bases and J by 2 bases, with 4 bases of the junction left unmatched. Germline V gives CDR1 SGHAT, CDR2 FQNNGV. CDR3 region: CASSSGQGAYNEQFF. In nucleotides, the CDR3 is TGTGCCAGCAGTTCAGGACAGGGGGCCTACAATGAGCAGTTCTTC.

This rearrangement joins TRBV14 to TRBJ2-3; D possibly corresponds to TRBD2 (5 bases). The CDR3 loop spans 17 amino acids. V was pared by 0 bases and J by 10 bases, with 23 bases between. Per the germline V gene, CDR1 is SGHDN and CDR2 is FVKESK. The CDR3 region has the DNA TGTGCCAGCAGCCAAGATCATAGCCTAGCCCCCAGTGGAGCGCAGTATTTT. Amino acids: CASSQDHSLAPSGAQYF.

The chain couples TRBV28 to TRBJ2-1; possible D gene TRBD2, 5 bases. The CDR3 loop spans 16 amino acids. CDR1 MDHEN and CDR2 SYDVKM come from the germline V gene. The V and J ends lost 8 bases and 8 bases respectively, with 25 bases between them. The CDR3 DNA is TGTGCCAGCGTTCCTCCAGCCCTCGGACTTGATTATGAGCAGTTCTTC. Amino acids: CASVPPALGLDYEQFF. Variable domain in full (rest from reference TRBV28 and TRBJ2-1): DVKVTQSSRYLVKRTGEKVFLECVQDMDHENMFWYRQDPGLGLRLIYFSYDVKMKEKGDIPEGYSVSREKKERFSLILESASTNQTSMYLCASVPPALGLDYEQFFGPGTRLTVL.

This clone was counted between two and nine times. The rearrangement links TRBV7-9 to TRBJ2-7; 8 bases map to TRBD2. Germline trimming cut 5 bases from V and 3 bases from J; bases unmatched to any gene: 6. The germline V gene has CDR1 SEHNR and CDR2 FQNEAQ (reference sequence). The CDR3 length is 14 residues. The CDR3 loop is CASSPRTSGYEQYF. The CDR3 DNA sequence: TGTGCCAGCAGCCCGCGAACTAGCGGCTACGAGCAGTACTTC.

The chain has TRBV19 and TRBJ1-3; 11 bases line up with TRBD1. J was trimmed by 3 bases and V by 8 bases; bases with no gene match: 3. The CDR3 is 14 amino acids. Germline V lookup: CDR1 LNHDA, CDR2 SQIVND (reference sequence). CDR3 DNA sequence: TGTGCCAGTCGGACAGGGGGCAGTGGAAACACCATATATTTT. The encoded protein is CASRTGGSGNTIYF. Using reference TRBV19 and TRBJ1-3 for the parts outside the CDR3, the full variable domain is DGGITQSPKYLFRKEGQNVTLSCEQNLNHDAMYWYRQDPGQGLRLIYYSQIVNDFQKGDIAEGYSVSREKKESFPLTVTSAQKNPTAFYLCASRTGGSGNTIYFGEGSWLTVV.

This clone occurred once. This chain joins TRBV5-1 and TRBJ2-7, with a weak D call TRBD1 (6 bases). CDR1 and CDR2 (germline): SGHRS, YFSETQ. V was cut by 5 bases and J by 4 bases, with 16 bases left in between. The CDR3 runs 14 residues. The DNA for the CDR3 is TGCGCCAGCAGGAGAGGGGACAACAAATACGAGCAGTACTTC. It encodes CASRRGDNKYEQYF.

The J gene is TRBJ2-5, the V gene TRBV12-5; maybe TRBD2 (6 bases). Trimming removed 2 bases from V and 4 bases from J, with 8 bases in between. CDR1 and CDR2 (germline): LGHNT, FRNRAP. This CDR3 comprises 13 residues. The CDR3 DNA follows: TGTGCTAGTGGTTTGACTAGCTCAGAGACCCAGTACTTC. It translates to CASGLTSSETQYF.

V and J are TRBV6-5 and TRBJ1-2, with TRBD1 matching 9 bases. The CDR3 has 14 residues. Trimming took 6 bases from V and 5 from J; bases not matched to a gene: 7. The germline V gene encodes CDR1 MNHEY and CDR2 SVGAGI. CDR3 loop: CASRNRGPFYGYTF. The DNA of the CDR3 is TGTGCCAGCAGAAACAGGGGGCCCTTTTATGGCTACACCTTC.

The rearrangement joins TRBV5-6 to TRBJ2-3, with TRBD2 as a possible D gene (5 bases). V shed 4 bases and J shed 6 bases, with 12 bases lying between them. The CDR3 spans 13 residues. Germline V lookup: CDR1 SGHDT, CDR2 YYEEEE. In nucleotides, the CDR3 is TGTGCCAGCAGCCCGGGGTTTACGGATACGCAGTATTTT. This sequence encodes CASSPGFTDTQYF.

V usage is TRBV27 and J usage is TRBJ1-5, with D maybe TRBD1 (6 bases). In germline, CDR1 is MNHEY, CDR2 SMNVEV (reference sequence). The CDR3 length is 14 residues. V lost 5 bases and J lost 5, with 13 bases in between. The DNA of the CDR3 is TGTGCCAGCAGTCCTTACAGGGAAGATCAGCCCCAGCATTTT. This sequence encodes CASSPYREDQPQHF.

The V and J genes are TRBV6-5 and TRBJ1-1; D not resolved. The CDR3 loop spans 14 amino acids. The germline V gene has CDR1 MNHEY and CDR2 SVGAGI. Trimming pared 0 bases from V and 1 base from J, leaving 6 bases between. DNA for the CDR3: TGTGCCAGCAGTTACTCGTACAAGAACACTGAAGCTTTCTTT. It translates to CASSYSYKNTEAFF.

The chain has TRBV6-1 and TRBJ1-1; D perhaps matches TRBD1 (6 bases). The CDR3 consists of 14 residues. Looked up from germline, CDR1 is MNHNS and CDR2 is SASEGT. V was pared by 6 bases and J by 0 bases, with 11 bases between. The CDR3 nucleotides are TGTGCCAGCAGGACCAGGGGTATGAACACTGAAGCTTTCTTT. This gives the protein CASRTRGMNTEAFF.

The chain joins TRBV11-3 to TRBJ2-1, with D perhaps matching TRBD2 (6 bases). The CDR3 is 14 amino acids. Looked up from germline, CDR1 is SGHNT and CDR2 is YENEEA. V was pared by 3 bases and J by 5 bases, with 11 bases between. For the CDR3, the DNA is TGTGCCAGCAGCTTGCCGGGACTTAACAATGAGCAGTTCTTC. Protein: CASSLPGLNNEQFF.

This chain connects TRBV5-6 to TRBJ1-4; 9 bases fit TRBD1. Germline V gene data show CDR1 as SGHDT and CDR2 as YYEEEE. V lost 5 bases and J lost 2; bases outside the gene matches: 7. This CDR3 comprises 16 residues. The CDR3 is CASSYRTGVTNEKLFF. CDR3 DNA: TGTGCCAGCAGTTACCGGACAGGGGTGACTAATGAAAAACTGTTTTTT.

This clone was seen only once. This chain links TRBV5-6 with TRBJ2-3, with 8 bases identical to TRBD1. V lost 4 bases, J lost 6 bases, and 13 bases stayed unmatched. Germline V gene data show CDR1 as SGHDT and CDR2 as YYEEEE. The CDR3 extends over 16 amino acids. CDR3 DNA: TGTGCCAGCAGCCGAAGCCTTCAGGGGGCGTGGGATACGCAGTATTTT. Residues: CASSRSLQGAWDTQYF.